Presented here are 9 T cell receptor beta chains from one specimen sequenced in a study of Tregs in tolerant kidney transplant recipients. Profiling relied on immunoSEQ multiplex PCR, and the TCRdb table lists in-frame clones only, not all of them. Counted here are about 55,000 clones, roughly nine tenths occurring once; the ten biggest clones make up over 12%. Related graft donors supplied nonmyeloablative bone marrow transplants, and mixed chimerism was transient. This specimen consisted of CD8+ T cells from blood (PBMCs), obtained 24 months after the transplant. Receptors originate from a human patient who received a combined kidney and bone marrow transplant. Some of these T cells may belong to the graft donor.

The chain uses TRBV19 and TRBJ2-3, with 7 bases matching TRBD2. CDR3 length: 15 residues. With 3 bases clipped from V and 1 base from J, the junction kept 4 bases outside the gene matches. Germline CDR1 is LNHDA and CDR2 is SQIVND (reference sequence). The CDR3 loop is CASSIVAGGTDTQYF. In nucleotides, the CDR3 is TGTGCCAGTAGTATTGTGGCGGGGGGCACAGATACGCAGTATTTT.

This chain links TRBV11-2 with TRBJ2-3; maybe TRBD1 (5 bases). This CDR3 region has 16 residues. Trimming shortened V by 6 bases and J by 0 bases, and 16 bases separated the two germline ends. CDR1 SGHAT and CDR2 FQNNGV come from the germline V gene. CDR3 region: CASSFPRTPSTDTQYF. CDR3 DNA: TGTGCCAGCAGTTTTCCCCGGACACCTAGCACAGATACGCAGTATTTT.

This chain connects TRBV27 to TRBJ2-3, with D possibly being TRBD1 (5 bases). The germline gives CDR1 MNHEY, CDR2 SMNVEV (reference sequence). V lost 6 bases and J 2 bases, leaving 9 bases between the germline ends. This CDR3 has 13 amino acids. The CDR3 sequence is CASSQGYTDTQYF. The CDR3 bases are TGTGCCAGCAGCCAGGGCTACACAGATACGCAGTATTTT.

V usage is TRBV4-1 and J usage is TRBJ1-5; 7 nucleotides line up with TRBD1. The J segment lost 7 bases and the V segment lost 3 bases, leaving 6 bases of the junction unmatched. Germline lookup yields CDR1 MGHRA and CDR2 YSYEKL. There are 14 residues in the CDR3. As DNA, the CDR3 is TGCGCCAGCAGCCAGGACAGGTTAGGGCAGCCCCAGCATTTT. As protein: CASSQDRLGQPQHF.

The gene calls are TRBV7-2 and TRBJ2-1, with TRBD2 matching 10 bases. The CDR3 is 15 amino acids. The V and J ends lost 1 base and 7 bases, in that order; junction bases with no gene match: 4. Germline V gene data show CDR1 as SGHTA and CDR2 as FQGNSA. As DNA, the CDR3 is TGTGCCAGCAGCTTAGGGACTAGCGGACCGAATGAGCAGTTCTTC. It is translated as CASSLGTSGPNEQFF.

This clone was observed a single time. The chain combines TRBV20-1 with TRBJ1-2; D unresolved. This CDR3 spans 11 amino acids. CDR1 and CDR2 from the germline V gene are DFQATT and SNEGSKA (reference sequence). Trimming removed 4 bases at V and 3 bases at J, with 6 bases between. CDR3 loop: CSAKGDYGYTF. Here the CDR3 DNA reads TGCAGTGCTAAGGGAGACTATGGCTACACCTTC.

This clone has a single count. V is TRBV6-1 and J is TRBJ2-7, with a weak D call TRBD1 (5 bases). V lost 6 bases to trimming and J lost 0 bases, with 9 bases between them. This CDR3 is built from 13 residues. CDR1 is MNHNS, CDR2 SASEGT, per germline. In nucleotides, the CDR3 is TGTGCCAGCAGGAAGGGGCCCTCCTACGAGCAGTACTTC. Translation gives CASRKGPSYEQYF.

The rearrangement links TRBV11-3 to TRBJ2-7; TRBD2 matches 13 bases. V lost 3 bases to trimming and J lost 0 bases; unmatched junction nucleotides: 2. CDR3 length equals 16 residues. Germline CDR1 SGHNT, CDR2 YENEEA. The CDR3 bases are TGTGCCAGCAGCTTTCGGACTAGCGGGAGCTCCTACGAGCAGTACTTC. This codes for CASSFRTSGSSYEQYF.

This clone appeared a single time. The chain joins TRBV27 to TRBJ2-7; 8 positions agree with TRBD1. The germline V gene encodes CDR1 MNHEY and CDR2 SMNVEV (reference sequence). The CDR3 runs to 15 residues. Unmatched junction bases numbered 5, after V lost 3 bases and J lost 1 base. The CDR3 loop is CASSFLGQVSYEQYF. CDR3 coding DNA: TGTGCCAGCAGTTTCCTGGGACAGGTGTCCTACGAGCAGTACTTC.